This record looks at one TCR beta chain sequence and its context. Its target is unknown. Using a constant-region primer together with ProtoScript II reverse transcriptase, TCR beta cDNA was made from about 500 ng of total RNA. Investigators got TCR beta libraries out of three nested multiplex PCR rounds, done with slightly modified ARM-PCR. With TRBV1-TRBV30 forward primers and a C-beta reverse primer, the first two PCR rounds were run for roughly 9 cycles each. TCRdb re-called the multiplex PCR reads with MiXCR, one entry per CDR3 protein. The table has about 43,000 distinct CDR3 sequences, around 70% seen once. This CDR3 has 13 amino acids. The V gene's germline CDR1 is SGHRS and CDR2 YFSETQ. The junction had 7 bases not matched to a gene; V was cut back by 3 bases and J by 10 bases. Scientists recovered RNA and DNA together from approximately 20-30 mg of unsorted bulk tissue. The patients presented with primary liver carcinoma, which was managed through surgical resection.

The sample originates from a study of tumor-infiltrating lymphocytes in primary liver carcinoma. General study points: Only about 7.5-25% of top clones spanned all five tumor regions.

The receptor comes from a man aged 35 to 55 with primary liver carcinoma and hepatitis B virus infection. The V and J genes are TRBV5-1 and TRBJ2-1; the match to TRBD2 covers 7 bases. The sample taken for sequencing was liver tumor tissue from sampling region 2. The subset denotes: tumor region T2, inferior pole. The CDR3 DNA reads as TGCGCCAGCAGCTCGACGGGACTAACCGAGCAGTTCTTC. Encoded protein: CASSSTGLTEQFF. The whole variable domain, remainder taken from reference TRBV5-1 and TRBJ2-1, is KAGVTQTPRYLIKTRGQQVTLSCSPISGHRSVSWYQQTPGQGLQFLFEYFSETQRNKGNFPGRFSGRQFSNSRSEMNVSTLELGDSALYLCASSSTGLTEQFFGPGTRLTVL.